The rows below give T cell receptor beta chains drawn from one sample of a study of blood T cell repertoires in COVID-19. Sequencing used immunoSEQ multiplex PCR; TCRdb keeps in-frame clones, though not all of them. The sample holds 180,000 or so clones, 75% to 90% seen once. Sample: PBMCs or T cells enriched from blood (not recorded which). Every receptor here comes from a woman under 30 who had recovered from COVID-19. CDR3s include the opening cysteine and the closing phenylalanine or tryptophan. Fields, in order: D gene, J gene, V gene, clone size, CDR3 length, CDR3 DNA, CDR3 protein. The D gene is left open where the match is weak. Where a row states a size, it is once, few, many or the class of an expanded clone; other rows omit it.

D: .; J: TRBJ1-2; V: TRBV2; size: .; length: 13; DNA: TGTGCCAGCAGTGTGCGACAGCGCTATGGCTACACCTTC; CDR3: CASSVRQRYGYTF
D: TRBD1; J: TRBJ2-2; V: TRBV19; size: .; length: 14; DNA: TGTGCCAGCGGACAGGGATGGGGCACCGGGGAGCTGTTTTTT; CDR3: CASGQGWGTGELFF
D: .; J: TRBJ2-7; V: TRBV5-1; size: few; length: 13; DNA: TGCGCCAGCAGCTTGGAATTGCAGGACGAGCAGTACTTC; CDR3: CASSLELQDEQYF
D: .; J: TRBJ2-2; V: TRBV9; size: once; length: 15; DNA: TGTGCCAGCACGTCAGCCCCTAGTCGGGGCGGGGAGCTGTTTTTT; CDR3: CASTSAPSRGGELFF
D: .; J: TRBJ2-7; V: TRBV28; size: .; length: 14; DNA: TGTGCCAGCAGTTTTCGGTCAGGGGCCTACGAGCAGTACTTC; CDR3: CASSFRSGAYEQYF
D: .; J: TRBJ1-2; V: TRBV5-1; size: .; length: 20; DNA: TGCGCCAGCAGCTTGGGTCTTCTGCCGCGCCAGGGCGACCAAAACTATGGCTACACCTTC; CDR3: CASSLGLLPRQGDQNYGYTF
D: .; J: TRBJ1-1; V: TRBV12-3/TRBV12-4; size: .; length: 12; DNA: TGTGCCAGCATAGAAGGGGGAGCTGAAGCTTTCTTT; CDR3: CASIEGGAEAFF
D: TRBD2; J: TRBJ2-1; V: TRBV6-5; size: .; length: 15; DNA: TGTGCCAGCAGTTCCGGGACTAGCGGGAGGGTTGAGCAGTTCTTC; CDR3: CASSSGTSGRVEQFF
D: .; J: TRBJ1-1; V: TRBV27; size: .; length: 17; DNA: TGTGCCAGCAGTGCCGACCGGGACACCCTTATGAGCACTGAAGCTTTCTTT; CDR3: CASSADRDTLMSTEAFF
D: .; J: TRBJ1-1; V: TRBV12-3/TRBV12-4; size: .; length: 12; DNA: TGTGCCAGCACGATGGCGGGGACTGAAGCTTTCTTT; CDR3: CASTMAGTEAFF
D: TRBD1; J: TRBJ1-4; V: TRBV19; size: .; length: 14; DNA: TGTGCCAGTAGTATCACAGGGGGCCGAGAAAAACTGTTTTTT; CDR3: CASSITGGREKLFF
D: TRBD1; J: TRBJ2-2; V: TRBV28; size: .; length: 15; DNA: TGTGCCAGCAGTATGACAGGGGCGTACACCGGGGAGCTGTTTTTT; CDR3: CASSMTGAYTGELFF
D: .; J: TRBJ2-3; V: TRBV2; size: .; length: 13; DNA: TGTGCCAGCAAGGGGAATGGGGCAGATACGCAGTATTTT; CDR3: CASKGNGADTQYF
D: TRBD2; J: TRBJ2-3; V: TRBV3-1/TRBV3-2; size: .; length: 17; DNA: TGTGCCAGCAGCCCATCTCAGGCGGGAGGCTACACAGATACGCAGTATTTT; CDR3: CASSPSQAGGYTDTQYF
D: .; J: TRBJ2-1; V: TRBV27; size: .; length: 16; DNA: TGTGCCAGCAGTTTATCCAGGGGCTTAGCCCCCAATGAGCAGTTCTTC; CDR3: CASSLSRGLAPNEQFF
D: TRBD1; J: TRBJ2-7; V: TRBV27; size: .; length: 13; DNA: TGTGCCAGCAGTTTACGGACAGGGGACGAGCAGTACTTC; CDR3: CASSLRTGDEQYF
D: TRBD1; J: TRBJ2-7; V: TRBV6-1; size: .; length: 13; DNA: TGTGCCAGCAGTGACGGACAGGGCTACGAGCAGTACTTC; CDR3: CASSDGQGYEQYF
D: .; J: TRBJ2-1; V: TRBV29-1; size: .; length: 15; DNA: TGCAGCGTTGGGTTTGGGAGCGGACCCGTCGATGAGCAGTTCTTC; CDR3: CSVGFGSGPVDEQFF
D: TRBD2; J: TRBJ2-7; V: TRBV30; size: once; length: 15; DNA: TGTGCCTGGAGACTAGCGGGAGATCTCACCTACGAGCAGTACTTC; CDR3: CAWRLAGDLTYEQYF
D: .; J: TRBJ2-7; V: TRBV4-1; size: once; length: 15; DNA: TGCGCCAGCAGCCAGAGGGGGCTGCGGGAAGGCGAGCAGTACTTC; CDR3: CASSQRGLREGEQYF
D: TRBD1; J: TRBJ1-1; V: TRBV4-2; size: .; length: 15; DNA: TGTGCCAGCAGCCAAGATTGGACAGGGACTATTGAAGCTTTCTTT; CDR3: CASSQDWTGTIEAFF
D: TRBD2; J: TRBJ2-1; V: TRBV6-2/TRBV6-3; size: .; length: 19; DNA: TGTGCCAGCAGTTACGAAGTGGGAGCGGGAGGGCCGACTGGGAATGAGCAGTTCTTC; CDR3: CASSYEVGAGGPTGNEQFF
D: .; J: TRBJ2-5; V: TRBV7-8; size: .; length: 15; DNA: TGTGCCAGCAGCTTGGGGTTGGATCTGCAGGGGACCCAGTACTTC; CDR3: CASSLGLDLQGTQYF
D: .; J: TRBJ1-4; V: TRBV4-3; size: .; length: 14; DNA: TGCGCCAGCAGCCAAGCGTGGGGCCCGGAAAAACTGTTTTTT; CDR3: CASSQAWGPEKLFF
D: .; J: TRBJ1-1; V: TRBV9; size: .; length: 14; DNA: TGTGCCAGCAGCGTAGGGACTGTGAACACTGAAGCTTTCTTT; CDR3: CASSVGTVNTEAFF
D: .; J: TRBJ2-5; V: TRBV7-2; size: .; length: 14; DNA: TGTGCCAGCAGCTTTTACGGACAACAAGAGACCCAGTACTTC; CDR3: CASSFYGQQETQYF
D: .; J: TRBJ2-5; V: TRBV11-3; size: .; length: 15; DNA: TGTGCCAGCAGCCCCCGGTCTGGCAGGGGCGAGACCCAGTACTTC; CDR3: CASSPRSGRGETQYF
D: TRBD2; J: TRBJ2-7; V: TRBV6-6; size: .; length: 15; DNA: TGTGCCAGCAGCTCTACTAGCGGGAGTTCCTACGAGCAGTACTTC; CDR3: CASSSTSGSSYEQYF
D: TRBD2; J: TRBJ2-5; V: TRBV19; size: .; length: 17; DNA: TGTGCCAGTAGTTTCGGGACTAGCGGGAGCGCTCAAGAGACCCAGTACTTC; CDR3: CASSFGTSGSAQETQYF
D: .; J: TRBJ2-1; V: TRBV15; size: .; length: 14; DNA: TGTGCCACCAGCAGAGATTACAGATTGCCGTGGCAGTTCTTC; CDR3: CATSRDYRLPWQFF
D: TRBD2; J: TRBJ2-5; V: TRBV10-3; size: .; length: 13; DNA: TGTGCCATCAGGGTAGCGGGAGGAGAGACCCAGTACTTC; CDR3: CAIRVAGGETQYF
D: TRBD1; J: TRBJ2-7; V: TRBV7-9; size: .; length: 15; DNA: TGTGCCAGCAGTTCCGGACAGGGGGCGATCTACGAGCAGTACTTC; CDR3: CASSSGQGAIYEQYF
D: .; J: TRBJ2-7; V: TRBV5-8; size: .; length: 17; DNA: TGTGCCAGCAGCTTGGCCCTCGTGCCACGGGTCTCCTACGAGCAGTACTTC; CDR3: CASSLALVPRVSYEQYF
D: .; J: TRBJ1-3; V: TRBV19; size: .; length: 13; DNA: TGTGCCAGTAGTCGGAGCTCTGGAAACACCATATATTTT; CDR3: CASSRSSGNTIYF
D: TRBD2; J: TRBJ2-5; V: TRBV7-2; size: once; length: 13; DNA: TGTGCCAGCAGCCCTGACGGGGGGGAGACCCAGTACTTC; CDR3: CASSPDGGETQYF
D: .; J: TRBJ2-7; V: TRBV5-1; size: .; length: 12; DNA: TGCGCCAGCAGCTTGGGACAGTACGAGCAGTACTTC; CDR3: CASSLGQYEQYF
D: .; J: TRBJ2-7; V: TRBV21-1; size: .; length: 16; DNA: TGTGCCAGCAGCAAAGTACTCACCGACATCGCGGGCGAGCAGTACTTC; CDR3: CASSKVLTDIAGEQYF
D: TRBD2; J: TRBJ2-7; V: TRBV6-5; size: once; length: 13; DNA: TGTGCCAGCACCCCGACTAGCGGGTACGAGCAGTACTTC; CDR3: CASTPTSGYEQYF
D: .; J: TRBJ2-5; V: TRBV5-1; size: .; length: 14; DNA: TGCGCCAGCAGCAACGGGAGAGTCGGAGAGACCCAGTACTTC; CDR3: CASSNGRVGETQYF
D: .; J: TRBJ2-2; V: TRBV5-8; size: .; length: 16; DNA: TGTGCCAGCAGCTTGGGGTCGGGGTTGACCACCGGGGAGCTGTTTTTT; CDR3: CASSLGSGLTTGELFF
D: TRBD2; J: TRBJ2-1; V: TRBV7-9; size: .; length: 16; DNA: TGTGCCAGCAGCCTCCTCCGGGGCGGGAGTGTCAATGAGCAGTTCTTC; CDR3: CASSLLRGGSVNEQFF
D: .; J: TRBJ2-3; V: TRBV5-4; size: .; length: 15; DNA: TGTGCCAGCAGCTTGGACCTGGGAGCTCCAGATACGCAGTATTTT; CDR3: CASSLDLGAPDTQYF
D: TRBD2; J: TRBJ2-2; V: TRBV7-9; size: once; length: 14; DNA: TGTGCCAGCAGCTTTGGCGGGAGCCCCGGGGAGCTGTTTTTT; CDR3: CASSFGGSPGELFF
D: TRBD1; J: TRBJ1-1; V: TRBV5-4; size: .; length: 15; DNA: TGTGCCAGCAGCTCCCGAACGACAGGGGCCTACGAAGCTTTCTTT; CDR3: CASSSRTTGAYEAFF